Below, 12 T cell receptor beta chains from the same sample are listed, as sequenced in a study of neoadjuvant nivolumab and ipilimumab in lung cancer. TCRdb's copy holds only in-frame clones and misses some; the assay was immunoSEQ multiplex PCR. Of 30,000 or so clones in the sample, more than 80% were seen once. Sequencing used tumor tissue, obtained after neoadjuvant nivolumab, alone or with ipilimumab, at or shortly before surgery. The receptors were gathered from an adult with non-small cell lung cancer.

The rearrangement uses TRBV11-2 and TRBJ2-5, with D tentatively TRBD1 or TRBD2 (6 bases each). The CDR3 length is 17 residues. V lost 0 bases, J lost 5 bases, and 19 bases lay in between. Germline CDR1 is SGHAT and CDR2 is FQNNGV. This CDR3 is CASSLDVEQEGEETQYF. The CDR3 coding sequence is TGTGCCAGCAGCTTAGATGTGGAGCAGGAGGGGGAGGAGACCCAGTACTTC.

This chain joins TRBV29-1 and TRBJ2-7; 8 bases match TRBD1. The CDR3 contains 12 residues. The trim removed 6 bases at V and 5 bases at J, leaving 6 bases unmatched. CDR1 SQVTM and CDR2 ANQGSEA come from the germline V gene. CDR3 DNA: TGCAGCGTCCGGACAGGGTGGAACGAGCAGTACTTC. Amino acids: CSVRTGWNEQYF.

V and J are TRBV25-1 and TRBJ2-1; D ambiguous. The CDR3 is 12 amino acids. Trimming cost V 2 bases and J 12 bases, with 11 bases left between them. Germline V gene lookup returns CDR1 MGHDK and CDR2 SYGVNS. The CDR3: CASSEGWSRQFF. The CDR3 DNA reads as TGTGCCAGCAGTGAAGGGTGGTCGAGGCAGTTCTTC.

CDR3 residues: CASSLRTGATNEKLFF. Here the CDR3 DNA reads TGCGCCAGCAGCTTGCGAACAGGTGCAACTAATGAAAAACTGTTTTTT. The rearrangement uses TRBV5-1 and TRBJ1-4, with D possibly being TRBD1 (5 bases). V dropped 1 base and J dropped 0 bases, with 10 bases sitting between them. This CDR3 region has 16 residues. Germline V gene sequence: CDR1 SGHRS, CDR2 YFSETQ.

The rearrangement links TRBV2 to TRBJ1-5, with a weak D call TRBD1 (6 bases). Per the germline V gene, CDR1 is SNHLY and CDR2 is FYNNEI. Trimming stripped 3 bases from V and 7 bases from J, with 16 bases between. CDR3 length equals 15 residues. CDR3 protein: CASSDETAQGQPQHF. CDR3 coding DNA: TGTGCCAGCAGTGATGAGACAGCCCAGGGGCAGCCCCAGCATTTT.

The chain combines TRBV11-2 with TRBJ2-5, with TRBD1 matching 10 bases. The CDR3 runs 15 residues. Per germline, CDR1 SGHAT and CDR2 FQNNGV. Trimming cost V 5 bases and J 5 bases; bases outside gene matches: 8. Here the CDR3 reads CASSLGTGVRETQYF. The DNA of the CDR3 is TGTGCCAGCAGCCTCGGGACAGGGGTTAGGGAGACCCAGTACTTC.

The rearrangement joins TRBV29-1 to TRBJ2-7; TRBD1 matches at 8 bases. The CDR3 is 12 amino acids. Germline V gene sequence: CDR1 SQVTM, CDR2 ANQGSEA. The V gene end was trimmed by 6 bases and the J gene end by 8 bases; junction bases not matched to a gene: 9. The CDR3 sequence is CSVRTGPTKQYF. Here the CDR3 DNA reads TGCAGCGTACGGACAGGGCCTACGAAGCAGTACTTC.

V gene TRBV11-3 combines with J gene TRBJ2-5, with TRBD2 matching 9 bases. Germline V gene lookup returns CDR1 SGHNT and CDR2 YENEEA. The CDR3 length is 14 residues. Trimming cost V 5 bases and J 5 bases; bases outside gene matches: 6. CDR3: CASSPTSGTETQYF. In DNA, the CDR3 is TGTGCCAGCAGCCCGACTAGCGGTACGGAGACCCAGTACTTC.

The chain carries TRBV5-1 and TRBJ2-3; D remains unclear. The CDR3 has 12 residues. The V and J ends lost 1 base and 2 bases respectively, with 2 bases between them. In germline, CDR1 is SGHRS, CDR2 YFSETQ. The chain's CDR3 is CASSLNTDTQYF. DNA for the CDR3: TGCGCCAGCAGCTTGAACACAGATACGCAGTATTTT.

CDR3 sequence reads: CAWVTGSGNTIYF. The CDR3 bases are TGTGCCTGGGTCACAGGTTCTGGAAACACCATATATTTT. The genes are TRBV30 and TRBJ1-3; D perhaps matches TRBD1 (5 bases). Germline CDR1 is GTSNPN and CDR2 is SVGIG (reference sequence). The CDR3 contains 13 residues. V dropped 5 bases and J dropped 1 base, with 9 bases sitting between them.

CDR3 residues: CASSFTPGGYTF. CDR3 nucleotides: TGTGCCAGCAGCTTCACCCCTGGTGGCTACACCTTC. V and J are TRBV7-2 and TRBJ1-2; D gene unclear. The CDR3 extends over 12 amino acids. V was pared by 3 bases and J by 7 bases, with 9 bases between. Germline CDR1 and CDR2: SGHTA and FQGNSA.

The chain is built from TRBV18 and TRBJ1-6; 7 bases match TRBD1. The junction had 2 bases not matched to a gene; V was cut back by 4 bases and J by 5 bases. The V gene's germline CDR1 is KGHSH and CDR2 LQKENI. CDR3 length equals 14 residues. The CDR3 DNA reads as TGTGCCAGCTCACACACAGGGGATAATTCACCCCTCCACTTT. This sequence encodes CASSHTGDNSPLHF.